The 25 T cell receptor beta chains below were found in one sample sequenced in a study of cytomegalovirus exposure and HLA in healthy donors. With 60 Vbeta and 13 Jbeta primers, the PCR was carried out. Profiled with immunoSEQ multiplex PCR; TCRdb holds only in-frame clones, not every one. The sample yields about 82,000 clones, 70% to 75% seen once. What was sequenced was PBMCs. The receptors were sampled from a woman aged 45-65 years in good health and CMV-seropositive.

The rearrangement links TRBV25-1 to TRBJ1-1, with D maybe TRBD1 (6 bases). This CDR3 has 17 amino acids. The germline V gene has CDR1 MGHDK and CDR2 SYGVNS. Trimming took off 8 bases at V and 5 bases at J, with 27 bases between the two ends. The CDR3 sequence: CASRPWQGIFPATEAFF. CDR3 DNA: TGTGCCAGCCGCCCGTGGCAGGGGATTTTCCCGGCAACTGAAGCTTTCTTT.

The chain employs TRBV13 and TRBJ2-2; 10 nucleotides match TRBD2. Germline trimming cut 5 bases from V and 4 bases from J; bases unmatched to any gene: 4. Looked up from germline, CDR1 is PRHDT and CDR2 is FYEKMQ (reference sequence). CDR3 length: 15 amino acids. This chain's CDR3 is CASSLGLASTGELFF. CDR3 nucleotide sequence: TGTGCCAGCAGCCTGGGACTAGCGAGCACCGGGGAGCTGTTTTTT.

The rearrangement links TRBV2 to TRBJ1-1, with 7 positions matching TRBD1. The junction had 3 bases not matched to a gene; V was cut back by 8 bases and J by 0 bases. There are 13 residues in the CDR3. CDR1 and CDR2 from the germline V gene are SNHLY and FYNNEI. Here the CDR3 reads CASPGTVNTEAFF. The CDR3, as DNA: TGTGCCAGCCCCGGGACAGTGAACACTGAAGCTTTCTTT.

The V gene is TRBV2, the J gene TRBJ2-2; 7 positions match TRBD1. Per germline, CDR1 SNHLY and CDR2 FYNNEI. The CDR3 sequence is 15 residues long. V gave up 6 bases and J gave up 1 base; unmatched junction bases: 5. CDR3 in DNA: TGTGCCAGCAGGGGACAGAACCTGAACACCGGGGAGCTGTTTTTT. Protein product: CASRGQNLNTGELFF.

This sequence joins TRBV19 and TRBJ2-7, with a weak D call TRBD2 (5 bases). Trimming removed 8 bases at V and 7 bases at J, with 12 bases between. Per germline, CDR1 LNHDA and CDR2 SQIVND (reference sequence). This CDR3 region has 11 residues. DNA for the CDR3: TGTGCCAGTCGTACGTCGGGGGAGCAGTACTTC. It codes for CASRTSGEQYF. The whole variable domain, filled in from reference TRBV19 and TRBJ2-7, reads DGGITQSPKYLFRKEGQNVTLSCEQNLNHDAMYWYRQDPGQGLRLIYYSQIVNDFQKGDIAEGYSVSREKKESFPLTVTSAQKNPTAFYLCASRTSGEQYFGPGTRLTVT.

V is TRBV7-8 and J is TRBJ2-1; D might be TRBD1 (5 bases). Trimming pared 5 bases from V and 9 bases from J, leaving 11 bases between. The CDR3 has 12 residues. Germline V gene data show CDR1 as SGHVS and CDR2 as FQNEAQ. CDR3 sequence (DNA): TGTGCCAGCAGCCAGGGCCATACTGAGCAGTTCTTC. Residues: CASSQGHTEQFF.

This clone was picked up one time. The chain has TRBV13 and TRBJ2-1, with 8 bases matching TRBD2. V shed 5 bases and J 2 bases; nucleotides not matched to a gene: 8. The germline CDR1 and CDR2 sequences are PRHDT and FYEKMQ (reference sequence). CDR3 size: 16 residues. For the CDR3, the DNA is TGTGCCAGCAGCCCCAGCGGGAGTTATACCTACAATGAGCAGTTCTTC. This encodes CASSPSGSYTYNEQFF.

This clone has only a few counts. This sequence joins TRBV7-8 and TRBJ2-2, with D tentatively TRBD2 (6 bases). The germline V gene encodes CDR1 SGHVS and CDR2 FQNEAQ. V lost 1 base, J lost 6 bases, and 9 bases lay in between. CDR3 length equals 14 residues. The CDR3 DNA sequence: TGTGCCAGCAGCTTAGGACAGCGGGCCGGGGAGCTGTTTTTT. Its protein is CASSLGQRAGELFF.

The chain combines TRBV4-2 with TRBJ2-7; TRBD2 aligns across 11 bases. CDR1 and CDR2 (germline): LGHNA, YNFKEQ. With V trimmed by 0 bases and J by 6 bases, 4 bases remained unmatched. The CDR3 is 15 residues long. CDR3 bases: TGTGCCAGCAGCCAAGACAGACTAGCGGGGCTCGAGCAGTACTTC. Its protein is CASSQDRLAGLEQYF.

This chain joins TRBV28 and TRBJ2-3; 10 bases align to TRBD2. The junction had 13 bases not matched to a gene; V was cut back by 5 bases and J by 2 bases. Germline assignment: CDR1 MDHEN and CDR2 SYDVKM. This CDR3 is 18 amino acids long. The CDR3 loop is CASSGVYSLAGDTDTQYF. CDR3 in DNA: TGTGCCAGCAGTGGGGTTTATTCTCTAGCGGGAGACACAGATACGCAGTATTTT.

This sequence joins TRBV5-1 and TRBJ2-7; 7 nucleotides match TRBD2. Germline CDR1 SGHRS, CDR2 YFSETQ. The CDR3 loop spans 14 amino acids. The J segment lost 3 bases and the V segment lost 4 bases, leaving 7 bases of the junction unmatched. The CDR3 spells CASSQTSAYYEQYF. CDR3 bases: TGCGCCAGCAGCCAAACTAGCGCCTACTACGAGCAGTACTTC. Based on the CDR3 plus reference TRBV5-1 and TRBJ2-7, the full variable domain is KAGVTQTPRYLIKTRGQQVTLSCSPISGHRSVSWYQQTPGQGLQFLFEYFSETQRNKGNFPGRFSGRQFSNSRSEMNVSTLELGDSALYLCASSQTSAYYEQYFGPGTRLTVT.

Only one count was recorded for this clone. The chain links TRBV28 to TRBJ2-2, with D tentatively TRBD2 (5 bases). There are 13 residues in the CDR3. Trimming shortened V by 6 bases and J by 5 bases, and 10 bases separated the two germline ends. Per the germline V gene, CDR1 is MDHEN and CDR2 is SYDVKM. The chain's CDR3 is CASRLPGTGELFF. CDR3 sequence (DNA): TGTGCCAGCAGGTTACCGGGGACCGGGGAGCTGTTTTTT. Filled out from reference TRBV28 and TRBJ2-2, the complete variable domain reads DVKVTQSSRYLVKRTGEKVFLECVQDMDHENMFWYRQDPGLGLRLIYFSYDVKMKEKGDIPEGYSVSREKKERFSLILESASTNQTSMYLCASRLPGTGELFFGEGSRLTVL.

The sample holds one count of this clone. The chain is built from TRBV6-1 and TRBJ1-5; the match to TRBD1 covers 8 bases. The germline V gene has CDR1 MNHNS and CDR2 SASEGT. The J segment lost 5 bases and the V segment lost 6 bases, leaving 6 bases of the junction unmatched. This CDR3 is built from 14 residues. CDR3 bases: TGTGCCAGCAGGTCGACAGGGGACGATCAGCCCCAGCATTTT. Translation gives CASRSTGDDQPQHF.

This clone has just a few counts. The J gene is TRBJ1-1, the V gene TRBV19; the match to TRBD1 covers 8 bases. From germline, CDR1 is LNHDA and CDR2 SQIVND (reference sequence). V was clipped by 7 bases and J by 8 bases; unmatched bases: 3. This CDR3 is built from 11 residues. CDR3 residues: CASKGQGEAFF. The CDR3 DNA reads as TGTGCCAGTAAAGGACAGGGAGAAGCTTTCTTT.

This sequence joins TRBV29-1 and TRBJ2-7, with 9 bases that match TRBD2. The CDR3 contains 12 residues. CDR1 is SQVTM and CDR2 is ANQGSEA in the germline V gene. Trimming took 6 bases from V and 6 from J; bases not matched to a gene: 6. The CDR3 spells CSVGTSHSEQYF. The CDR3 region has the DNA TGCAGCGTGGGGACTAGCCATTCCGAGCAGTACTTC.

The sample holds a few counts of this clone. The chain recombines TRBV6-4 with TRBJ1-5; 8 nucleotides agree with TRBD1. This CDR3 region has 13 residues. Germline assignment: CDR1 MRHNA and CDR2 SNTAGT. J was trimmed by 4 bases and V by 8 bases; bases with no gene match: 4. CDR3 residues: CASGGDRNQPQHF. The CDR3 nucleotides read TGTGCCAGCGGGGGGGACAGGAATCAGCCCCAGCATTTT.

This clone was seen once. The genes are TRBV9 and TRBJ1-2; tentative D call: TRBD1 (5 bases). The CDR3 contains 14 residues. Germline CDR1 reads SGDLS; CDR2 reads YYNGEE. V lost 6 bases, J lost 6 bases, and 18 bases lay in between. DNA of the CDR3: TGTGCCAGCAACGCCAACGCGGGGGGAGATGGCTACACCTTC. Amino acid sequence: CASNANAGGDGYTF.

The chain combines TRBV7-3 with TRBJ1-1; a possible D gene is TRBD1 (5 bases). V lost 6 bases to trimming and J lost 2 bases, with 13 bases between them. Germline loops: CDR1 SGHTA, CDR2 FQGTGA. The CDR3 spans 14 residues. Written as DNA, the CDR3 is TGTGCCAGCAGTTCCAGGGCAGGTAACACTGAAGCTTTCTTT. Translated, it gives CASSSRAGNTEAFF.

The chain is built from TRBV15 and TRBJ2-2; D gene ambiguous. The germline V gene has CDR1 LNHNV and CDR2 YYDKDF (reference sequence). The ends were cut back, 4 bases at V and 1 base at J, with 10 bases in the middle. This CDR3 contains 15 residues. The CDR3, as DNA: TGTGCCACCAGCACCTCTACGGGGAACACCGGGGAGCTGTTTTTT. Residues: CATSTSTGNTGELFF.

The chain carries TRBV19 and TRBJ2-7; 10 bases line up with TRBD2. J was trimmed by 3 bases and V by 9 bases; bases with no gene match: 20. The CDR3 is made up of 18 amino acids. Germline V gene sequence: CDR1 LNHDA, CDR2 SQIVND (reference sequence). The chain's CDR3 is CARRVSGLAESPRYEQYF. The CDR3 DNA is TGTGCCAGAAGAGTATCCGGACTAGCGGAGTCCCCCCGCTACGAGCAGTACTTC.

In nucleotides, the CDR3 is TGTGCCAGCAGGACTAGTAGAATCACCGGGGAGCTGTTTTTT. As protein: CASRTSRITGELFF. The gene calls are TRBV6-5 and TRBJ2-2; D is possibly TRBD2 (6 bases). Germline loops: CDR1 MNHEY, CDR2 SVGAGI. The CDR3 spans 14 residues. Trimming took 6 bases from V and 4 from J, leaving 12 bases between them.

CDR3 protein: CASSGVSPSGGPYNEQFF. For the CDR3, the DNA is TGCGCCAGCAGTGGCGTGAGCCCAAGCGGGGGCCCCTACAATGAGCAGTTCTTC. V gene TRBV10-1 combines with J gene TRBJ2-1; 8 positions match TRBD2. The CDR3 sequence is 18 residues long. With V trimmed by 4 bases and J by 2 bases, 13 bases remained unmatched. In germline, CDR1 is WNHNN, CDR2 SYGVQD (reference sequence).

J is TRBJ1-2 and V is TRBV28; TRBD1 is a possible D gene (5 bases). The V end was cut by 5 bases, the J end by 7 bases, with 5 bases between. Germline loops: CDR1 MDHEN, CDR2 SYDVKM. The CDR3 sequence is 10 residues long. The CDR3 DNA reads as TGTGCCAGCAGTAGGGGTGGCTACACCTTC. Its protein product is CASSRGGYTF.

The chain has TRBV7-6 and TRBJ2-1; D might be TRBD1 (5 bases). Germline V gives CDR1 SGHVS, CDR2 FNYEAQ. This CDR3 comprises 16 residues. V lost 0 bases to trimming and J lost 5 bases, with 14 bases between them. The DNA of the CDR3 is TGTGCCAGCAGCTTAGCCAGGGCCCAAAGGGACAATGAGCAGTTCTTC. It codes for CASSLARAQRDNEQFF.

The rearrangement links TRBV7-3 to TRBJ1-1, with 7 bases identical to TRBD1. This CDR3 is 17 amino acids long. Germline V gene sequence: CDR1 SGHTA, CDR2 FQGTGA. Trimming removed 5 bases from V and 0 bases from J; junction bases left unmatched: 12. CDR3 sequence: CASSPQPSGTVNTEAFF. In DNA, the CDR3 is TGTGCCAGCAGCCCTCAACCCTCCGGGACAGTGAACACTGAAGCTTTCTTT.